This TCR beta chain is drawn from a study of graft-versus-host responses after intestinal transplantation. As for the study in general: Multivisceral, liver-intestinal, or isolated intestinal transplants were received by the recipients.

The data were produced by immunoSEQ multiplex PCR, yet TCRdb's version contains in-frame clones alone and is incomplete. The top ten hold just over 0.7% of the sample, which has around 30,000 clones, 90% to 95% seen once. Germline CDR1 is SGHVS and CDR2 is FNYEAQ. This CDR3 contains 17 residues. With V trimmed by 5 bases and J by 7 bases, 16 bases remained unmatched. Study-wide points: Graft-donor T cell macrochimerism coincided with high graft-versus-host to host-versus-graft clonal ratios in allografts.

This clone showed up just once. Its antigen remains unknown. The material sequenced was PBMCs, taken 66 days after intestinal transplant. The clonotype comes from a human patient who received an intestinal transplant, so some T cells may come from the graft donor. The V and J genes are TRBV7-6 and TRBJ2-2; 7 bases fit TRBD2. CDR3 in amino acids: CASSPPREAKRGGELFF. CDR3 DNA: TGTGCCAGCAGCCCCCCACGGGAGGCTAAACGTGGCGGGGAGCTGTTTTTT.